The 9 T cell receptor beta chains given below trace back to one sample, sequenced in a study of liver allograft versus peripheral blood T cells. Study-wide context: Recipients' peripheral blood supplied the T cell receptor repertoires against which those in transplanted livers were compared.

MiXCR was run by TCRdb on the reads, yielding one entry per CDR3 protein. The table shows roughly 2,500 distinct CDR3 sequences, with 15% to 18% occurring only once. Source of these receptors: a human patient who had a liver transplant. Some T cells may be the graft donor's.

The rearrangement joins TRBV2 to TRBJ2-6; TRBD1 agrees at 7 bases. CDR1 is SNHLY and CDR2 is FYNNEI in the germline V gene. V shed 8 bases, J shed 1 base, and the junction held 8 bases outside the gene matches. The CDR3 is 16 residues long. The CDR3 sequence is CASLGQFWSGANVLTF. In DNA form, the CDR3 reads TGTGCCAGCCTGGGACAGTTTTGGTCTGGGGCCAACGTCCTGACTTTC.

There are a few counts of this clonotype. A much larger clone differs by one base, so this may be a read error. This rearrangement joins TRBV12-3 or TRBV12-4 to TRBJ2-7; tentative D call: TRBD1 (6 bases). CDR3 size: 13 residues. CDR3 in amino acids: CVSTGDMSYEQYF. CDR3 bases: TGTGTCAGCACCGGGGACATGTCCTACGAGCAGTACTTC.

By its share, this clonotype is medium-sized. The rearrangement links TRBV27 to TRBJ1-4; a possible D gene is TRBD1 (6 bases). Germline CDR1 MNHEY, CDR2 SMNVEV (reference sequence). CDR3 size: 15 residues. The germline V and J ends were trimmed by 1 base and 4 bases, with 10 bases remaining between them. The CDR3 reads CASSLWGAVNEKLFF. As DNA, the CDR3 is TGTGCCAGCAGTTTATGGGGGGCCGTTAATGAAAAACTGTTTTTT.

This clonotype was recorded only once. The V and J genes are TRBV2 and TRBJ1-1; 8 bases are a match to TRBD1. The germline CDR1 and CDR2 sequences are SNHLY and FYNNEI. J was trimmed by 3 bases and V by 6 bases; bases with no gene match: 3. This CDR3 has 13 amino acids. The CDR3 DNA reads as TGTGCCAGCAGCAGGGGGCTGTACACTGAAGCTTTCTTT. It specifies CASSRGLYTEAFF. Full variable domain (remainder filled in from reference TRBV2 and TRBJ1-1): EPEVTQTPSHQVTQMGQEVILRCVPISNHLYFYWYRQILGQKVEFLVSFYNNEISEKSEIFDDQFSVERPDGSNFTLKIRSTKLEDSAMYFCASSRGLYTEAFFGQGTRLTVV.

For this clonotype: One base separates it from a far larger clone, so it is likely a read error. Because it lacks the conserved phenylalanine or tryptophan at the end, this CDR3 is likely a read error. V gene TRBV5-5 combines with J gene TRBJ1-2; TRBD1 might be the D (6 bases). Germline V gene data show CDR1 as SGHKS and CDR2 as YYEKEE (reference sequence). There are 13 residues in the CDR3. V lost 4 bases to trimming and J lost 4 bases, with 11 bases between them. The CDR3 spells CASSPSRGYGYTS. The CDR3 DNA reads TGTGCCAGCAGCCCTTCCAGGGGCTATGGCTACACCTCC.

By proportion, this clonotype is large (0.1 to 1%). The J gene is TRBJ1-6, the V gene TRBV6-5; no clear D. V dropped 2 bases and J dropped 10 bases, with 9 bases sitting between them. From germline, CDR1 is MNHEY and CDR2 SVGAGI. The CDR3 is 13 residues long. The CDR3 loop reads CASSYEGQSPLHF. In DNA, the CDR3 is TGTGCCAGCAGTTACGAAGGCCAATCACCCCTCCACTTT.

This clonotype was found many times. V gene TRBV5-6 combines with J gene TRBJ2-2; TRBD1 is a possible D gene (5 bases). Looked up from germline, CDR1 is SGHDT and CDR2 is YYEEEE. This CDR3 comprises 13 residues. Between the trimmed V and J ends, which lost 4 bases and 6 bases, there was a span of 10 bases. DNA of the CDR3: TGTGCCAGCAGCCTAGGGGTATCCGGGGAGCTGTTTTTT. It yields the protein CASSLGVSGELFF.

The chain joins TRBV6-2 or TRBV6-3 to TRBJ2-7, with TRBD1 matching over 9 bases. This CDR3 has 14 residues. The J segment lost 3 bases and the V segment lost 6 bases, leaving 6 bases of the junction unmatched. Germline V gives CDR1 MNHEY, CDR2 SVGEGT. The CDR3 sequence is CASSPSGQGYEQYF. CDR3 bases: TGTGCCAGCAGCCCCTCGGGACAGGGCTACGAGCAGTACTTC.

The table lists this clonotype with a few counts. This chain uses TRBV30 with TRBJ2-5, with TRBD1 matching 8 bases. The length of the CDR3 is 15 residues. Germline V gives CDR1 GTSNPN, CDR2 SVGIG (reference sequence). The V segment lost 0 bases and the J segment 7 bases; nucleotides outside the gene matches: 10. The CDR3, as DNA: TGTGCCTGGAGTGTAGGACAGGGAATTATGGCGACCCAGTACTTC. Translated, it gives CAWSVGQGIMATQYF. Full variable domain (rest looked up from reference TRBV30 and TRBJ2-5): SQTIHQWPATLVQPVGSPLSLECTVEGTSNPNLYWYRQAAGRGLQLLFYSVGIGQISSEVPQNLSASRPQDRQFILSSKKLLLSDSGFYLCAWSVGQGIMATQYFGPGTRLLVL.